This entry features one TCR beta chain sequence. The antigen is unknown. Use of 60 Vbeta and 13 Jbeta primers characterized the PCR. Sequencing was performed with immunoSEQ multiplex PCR; in TCRdb, only in-frame clones are kept and a portion is missing. The data show 130,000 to 150,000 clones, less than 85% seen once. This CDR3 comprises 12 residues. Germline loops: CDR1 LNHDA, CDR2 SQIVND (reference sequence). Trimming took off 3 bases at V and 5 bases at J, with 7 bases between the two ends. The record originates from a study of cytomegalovirus exposure and HLA in healthy donors. General study results and limits: The authors considered a cluster of highly shared sequence variants likely to be a sequencing artifact.

The rearrangement uses TRBV19 and TRBJ1-2; no reliable D call. The specimen sequenced was PBMCs. This clonotype originated in a middle-aged man in good health and CMV-seropositive. CDR3 coding DNA: TGTGCCAGTAGTATGGTACAGTATGGCTACACCTTC. Protein product: CASSMVQYGYTF.